These 2 T cell receptor beta chains originate from one sample sequenced in a study of human T cells and chemical hapten exposure (dated by TCRdb to the early 2020s). Taken with the paper, the label for time point translates to: patch test 1, 2 weeks after DPC sensitization. Sample treatment or condition, as interpreted from the label and publication: therapeutic diphenylcyclopropenone sensitization with weekly scalp DPC. The library came from RACE. TCRdb names NextSeq 500 as the instrument used. TCRdb itself trimmed the public reads at Q25 with fastp, ran MiXCR and retained productive beta chains. Every distinct CDR3 protein forms one entry, paired with its most common genes and DNA. The sample table lists around 76,000 distinct CDR3 sequences, approximately 12% of them with a count of one. The ten most abundant clones make up about 4% of the sample. The specimen was whole blood, collected in connection with sensitization to the hapten diphenylcyclopropenone (DPC). These receptor sequences come from a woman aged 60-75 years with alopecia areata. Some clones in this sample may be carry-over from other donors' samples.

V is TRBV10-3 and J is TRBJ1-6; a possible D gene is TRBD1 (6 bases). The CDR3 spans 14 residues. CDR1 is ENHRY and CDR2 is SYGVKD in the germline V gene. Trimming took 6 bases from V and 7 from J, leaving 13 bases between them. CDR3 sequence reads: CAISAGVGNSPLHF. The CDR3 DNA reads TGTGCCATCAGCGCAGGGGTCGGGAATTCACCCCTCCACTTT.

The table lists this clonotype with many counts. The chain employs TRBV5-1 and TRBJ1-1; D is uncertain. This CDR3 spans 14 amino acids. With 2 bases removed from V and 2 bases from J, the gap between germline ends came to 10 bases. From germline, CDR1 is SGHRS and CDR2 YFSETQ. CDR3 bases: TGCGCCAGCAGCTTAAGTGGGGTTAACACTGAAGCTTTCTTT. Its protein is CASSLSGVNTEAFF.